Each of the 14 T cell receptor beta chains below was sequenced from the same sample in a study of patients and donors after allogeneic stem cell transplantation. TCRdb re-called the RT-PCR reads through MiXCR, storing one row per CDR3 protein. The sample yields about 6,500 distinct CDR3 sequences, over 9.5% seen once. Source material: blood, either unsorted or a sorted T cell fraction (not recorded which). The origin of the receptors is a human donor who was either an allogeneic HSCT recipient or a stem cell or donor lymphocyte infusion donor (not recorded which). It is not recorded whose cells these are; they may come from a transplant donor.

This clonotype was observed many times. The chain is built from TRBV7-9 and TRBJ1-2; D remains unclear. This CDR3 contains 12 residues. V shed 1 base and J shed 8 bases, with 8 bases lying between them. CDR1 and CDR2 from the germline V gene are SEHNR and FQNEAQ (reference sequence). The CDR3 sequence is CASSLEWGGYTF. The CDR3 DNA is TGTGCCAGCAGCTTAGAATGGGGAGGCTACACCTTC.

This clonotype was seen only a few times. The rearrangement links TRBV20-1 to TRBJ2-2; 8 bases align to TRBD1. The CDR3 length is 15 residues. V lost 0 bases, J lost 3 bases, and 3 bases stayed unmatched. Germline CDR1 and CDR2: DFQATT and SNEGSKA (reference sequence). The DNA of the CDR3 is TGCAGTGCTAGAGATCAGGGGGCGCACACCGGGGAGCTGTTTTTT. Translating it yields CSARDQGAHTGELFF.

V and J are TRBV18 and TRBJ1-2; 12 nucleotides line up with TRBD1. Losses at the gene ends were 5 bases for V and 3 bases for J; bases not matched to a gene: 4. Germline V gene sequence: CDR1 KGHSH, CDR2 LQKENI. CDR3 size: 15 residues. DNA for the CDR3: TGTGCCAGCTCAACAGGGACAGGGGGCGACTATGGCTACACCTTC. It yields the protein CASSTGTGGDYGYTF.

Regarding this clonotype: It may be a read error: a sequence one base away is much more abundant. This rearrangement joins TRBV11-2 to TRBJ1-1; no definite D call. Trimming removed 0 bases at V and 3 bases at J, with 8 bases between. The CDR3 length is 14 residues. Germline V lookup: CDR1 SGHAT, CDR2 FQNNGV. In DNA, the CDR3 is TGTGCCAGCAGCTTAGAGGGGTGGGACACTGAAGCTTTCTTT. Residues: CASSLEGWDTEAFF.

To note about this clonotype: Because it lacks the conserved phenylalanine or tryptophan at the end, this CDR3 is likely a read error. The rearrangement links TRBV5-1 to TRBJ1-1, with 7 nucleotides matching TRBD1. From germline, CDR1 is SGHRS and CDR2 YFSETQ. CDR3 size: 15 residues. V gave up 0 bases and J gave up 5 bases; unmatched junction bases: 7. The CDR3 nucleotides read TGCGCCAGCAGCTTGGGCGACAGGGATGTGACTGAAGCTTTCTTG. As protein: CASSLGDRDVTEAFL.

This clonotype was counted ten times or more. The chain joins TRBV10-3 to TRBJ1-6; TRBD1 might be the D (6 bases). Trimming took 8 bases from V and 9 from J, leaving 11 bases between them. The CDR3 has 12 residues. CDR1 ENHRY and CDR2 SYGVKD come from the germline V gene. DNA of the CDR3: TGTGCCATCCGCCAGGACAGTTCACCCCTCCACTTT. Translated, it gives CAIRQDSSPLHF.

This clonotype was observed at least ten times. This chain uses TRBV27 with TRBJ2-2, with TRBD1 matching over 8 bases. Trimming cost V 2 bases and J 7 bases; bases outside gene matches: 12. The CDR3 contains 17 residues. The germline CDR1 and CDR2 sequences are MNHEY and SMNVEV (reference sequence). The CDR3 reads CASSLNLGQGQGGELFF. In DNA form, the CDR3 reads TGTGCCAGCAGTTTAAACTTAGGACAGGGTCAGGGCGGGGAGCTGTTTTTT.

This clonotype was detected many times. CDR3 residues: CASSLVSEGGGETQYF. CDR3 nucleotides: TGTGCCAGCAGCTTAGTTTCTGAAGGGGGTGGGGAGACCCAGTACTTC. This chain uses TRBV7-2 with TRBJ2-5; TRBD1 is a possible D gene (6 bases). CDR1 is SGHTA and CDR2 is FQGNSA in the germline V gene. The V and J ends lost 1 base and 5 bases respectively, with 17 bases between them. The CDR3 contains 16 residues.

The sample holds a few counts of this clonotype. J is TRBJ2-3 and V is TRBV4-3, with D unclear. V lost 0 bases and J lost 5, with 12 bases in between. The CDR3 consists of 15 residues. In germline, CDR1 is LGHNA, CDR2 YSLEER. The CDR3: CASSQEFWSGDTQYF. The CDR3 bases are TGCGCCAGCAGCCAAGAATTTTGGTCGGGAGATACGCAGTATTTT.

This CDR3 reads CASSQELSATGTEAFF. CDR3 DNA sequence: TGTGCCAGCAGCCAAGAACTGAGCGCGACTGGCACTGAAGCTTTCTTT. This chain links TRBV3-1 with TRBJ1-1; D is uncertain. From germline, CDR1 is LGHDT and CDR2 YNNKEL (reference sequence). The CDR3 loop spans 16 amino acids. The V gene lost 0 bases and the J gene lost 4 bases, with 15 bases spanning the gap. Combining the CDR3 with reference TRBV3-1 and TRBJ1-1 gives the whole variable domain DTAVSQTPKYLVTQMGNDKSIKCEQNLGHDTMYWYKQDSKKFLKIMFSYNNKELIINETVPNRFSPKSPDKAHLNLHINSLELGDSAVYFCASSQELSATGTEAFFGQGTRLTVV.

The rearrangement uses TRBV10-2 and TRBJ1-1; D is unclear. Trimming removed 2 bases at V and 1 base at J, with 8 bases between. CDR3 length: 14 residues. CDR1 is WSHSY and CDR2 is SAAADI in the germline V gene. CDR3 nucleotide sequence: TGCGCCAGCAGTGAGCCGGTGTCGAACACTGAAGCTTTCTTT. Protein sequence: CASSEPVSNTEAFF.

This clonotype ranks as medium-sized (0.01 to 0.1%). CDR3 in DNA: TGTGCCAGCAGCAAAATCACGCAACAGGGGCTTCTTTCCAATGAGCAGTTCTTC. Translating it yields CASSKITQQGLLSNEQFF. This chain joins TRBV21-1 and TRBJ2-1; the tabulated D call, TRBD1, remains unverified against the DNA. TRBV21-1 represents a pseudogene. There are 18 residues in the CDR3.

This clonotype came up a few times. V gene TRBV5-1 combines with J gene TRBJ2-3, with 8 bases aligning to TRBD2. CDR1 is SGHRS, CDR2 YFSETQ, per germline. Trimming removed 3 bases from V and 3 bases from J; junction bases left unmatched: 6. There are 15 residues in the CDR3. The CDR3 coding sequence is TGCGCCAGCAGCTCGGAAAGCGGGAGAACAGATACGCAGTATTTT. Encoded protein: CASSSESGRTDTQYF.

V is TRBV7-9 and J is TRBJ1-1; D is uncertain. The germline gives CDR1 SEHNR, CDR2 FQNEAQ (reference sequence). The CDR3 extends over 13 amino acids. Trimming cost V 4 bases and J 3 bases, with 9 bases left between them. In DNA form, the CDR3 reads TGTGCCAGCAGCTCTGAGAGAGACACTGAAGCTTTCTTT. Amino acid sequence: CASSSERDTEAFF.